The T cell receptor beta chain under discussion was sequenced for a study of lymphopenia after photon versus proton radiotherapy. Study observations and caveats: Post-nadir diversity loss with photons came from oligoclonal expansion, particularly CD8+ Temra cells. Survival link was tested only in deceased patients; proton benefit remains a possibility. Larger post-nadir TCR diversity loss correlated inversely with survival in deceased patients. Relative stability marked proton patients; photon patients lost diversity and naive cells.

For this clone: Its antigen is unknown.

Produced via immunoSEQ multiplex PCR; TCRdb's table is partial and in-frame only. In the table there are approximately 8,000 clones, about 86% of which are singletons. This clonotype was obtained from a man aged 80 or over with cholangiocarcinoma. The source material was peripheral blood, sampled from a patient treated with photon-based radiotherapy.

CDR3: CASSTQQGAGYGYTF. Here the CDR3 DNA reads TGTGCCAGCAGTACCCAGCAGGGTGCTGGCTATGGCTACACCTTC. V usage is TRBV6-1 and J usage is TRBJ1-2, with a weak D call TRBD1 (5 bases). CDR3 length: 15 amino acids. CDR1 and CDR2 (germline): MNHNS, SASEGT. V gave up 5 bases and J gave up 4 bases, with 17 bases separating them.